This T cell receptor (beta chain) comes out of a study of blood T cell repertoires in COVID-19. Across the study: COVID-19 samples collected from the United States, Italy and Spain covered acute and convalescent phases. PBMCs, B-cell-depleted T cells, or T cells provided the cDNA or gDNA that made up the material.

Trimming left V 5 bases short and J 4 bases short, with 17 bases between. CDR1 and CDR2 (germline): LNHDA, SQIVND (reference sequence). The CDR3 runs to 15 residues. Sequencing was performed with immunoSEQ multiplex PCR; in TCRdb, only in-frame clones are kept and a portion is missing. Of approximately 180,000 clones detected, 80% to 90% appear once; the ten largest clones hold 10% to 11%. The receptor was derived from a human donor with active or convalescent COVID-19. The donor label of this sample is uncertain. V and J are TRBV19 and TRBJ1-2, with D possibly matching TRBD1 (5 bases). Sequenced material: peripheral blood. Here the CDR3 DNA reads TGTGCCAGTAGTCGCTGGGACTACAAGACCTATGGCTACACCTTC. Translated: CASSRWDYKTYGYTF.